There are a few counts of the clone carrying this T cell receptor (beta chain). V lost 1 base and J lost 1; bases outside the gene matches: 8. CDR3 length equals 17 residues. Germline CDR1 is SGHVS and CDR2 is FNYEAQ. 13 Jbeta primers and 60 Vbeta primers were used for the PCR. The data were produced by immunoSEQ multiplex PCR, yet TCRdb's version contains in-frame clones alone and is incomplete. There are approximately 190,000 clones in the sample; approximately 70% occur only once, and approximately 2% lies in the top ten. This record belongs to a study of cytomegalovirus exposure and HLA in healthy donors.

V usage is TRBV7-6 and J usage is TRBJ1-2, with TRBD1 matching 8 bases. This TCR derives from a woman between 25 and 40 years old in good health and CMV-seronegative. Source material: PBMCs. The CDR3 coding sequence is TGTGCCAGCAGCTTAGGTTGGGCAGGGGGCCTTAACTATGGCTACACCTTC. Encoded protein: CASSLGWAGGLNYGYTF.